The TCR beta chain described here comes from a study of PD-1 blockade in classical Hodgkin lymphoma. Overall study: Patients were administered nivolumab (3 mg/kg intravenously) every 2 weeks. Findings and limits, study-wide: Patients newly diagnosed and complete responders had comparable baseline diversity. Reported baseline diversity: healthy donors highest, relapsed/refractory patients lowest.

The CDR3 consists of 19 residues. The germline V gene has CDR1 MNHNS and CDR2 SASEGT. The V gene end was trimmed by 3 bases and the J gene end by 1 base; junction bases not matched to a gene: 12. About this clone itself: Its antigen is still unknown.

TCRdb keeps only in-frame clones here, not all; method: immunoSEQ multiplex PCR. The table shows some 13,000 clones, with over 80% occurring only once. Brentuximab vedotin exposure varied among the patients, all of whom had relapsed after autologous stem cell transplantation. Under best response, outcomes were complete response, partial response or progressive disease. The chain employs TRBV6-1 and TRBJ2-5, with TRBD1 matching over 12 bases. The input for sequencing was peripheral blood mononuclear cells (PBMCs), taken at baseline. The receptor comes from a human donor with classical Hodgkin lymphoma. This chain's CDR3 is CASSDPPGQGAAAQETQYF. Written as DNA, the CDR3 is TGTGCCAGCAGTGACCCTCCGGGACAGGGGGCGGCTGCCCAAGAGACCCAGTACTTC.